This T cell receptor (beta chain) comes out of a study of identical twins. Each CDR3 protein gets one entry after TCRdb re-called the 5' RACE reads with MiXCR. The table has 450,000 or so distinct CDR3 sequences, roughly 24% seen once. Germline V gene lookup returns CDR1 MGHDK and CDR2 SYGVNS. The CDR3 covers 13 residues. Trimming shortened V by 5 bases and J by 5 bases, and 12 bases separated the two germline ends. The data also belong to a second study, concerning T cells expressing NK-cell markers. That source notes: Sorted CD3+CD56-NKG2C+, CD3+CD56+NKG2C+ and CD3+CD56+NKG2C- T cells supplied the TCR beta repertoires.

This chain connects TRBV25-1 to TRBJ2-5; tentative D call: TRBD1 (5 bases). The TCR sequence derives from a woman between 18 and 29 years old in good health. Sequences were obtained from CD4+ T cells sorted from blood. The CDR3 DNA reads TGTGCCAGCAGTAAAGGGGATGGTGAGACCCAGTACTTC. It yields the protein CASSKGDGETQYF.